A selection of T cell receptor beta chains follows, all from one sample in a study of blood T cell repertoires in COVID-19. This table comes from immunoSEQ multiplex PCR, and its TCRdb copy is limited to in-frame clones, with some not included. Of under 350,000 clones in the sample, approximately 89% were seen once. The sequenced sample was PBMCs or T cells enriched from blood (not recorded which). All receptors come from a woman aged 55-70 years who had recovered from COVID-19. The CDR3 runs from the conserved cysteine through the conserved F or W. Each record gives: V gene, CDR3 protein.

TRBV2,CASSEAGDYGYTF
TRBV27,CASSLTQAPEAFF
TRBV28,CASSSGDRGSGNTIYF
TRBV28,CASSFQGARPGGYTF
TRBV11-3,CASPTGGVGCSGNTIYF
TRBV14,CASSQGTPGNQPQHF
TRBV19,CASNPGLADYPASGEQFF
TRBV10-3,CAISESPGRGLGTEAFF
TRBV5-1,CASSLRGYQETQYF
TRBV5-1,CASSPGQGNEKLFF
TRBV6-5,CASKRTGYYEQYF
TRBV7-8,CASSFRGQTYEQYF
TRBV2,CATGTFMNTEAFF
TRBV21-1,CASSKGTSSYEQYF
TRBV19,CASTGQGEIGNQPQHF
TRBV30,CAWTLRGQIGNTIYF
TRBV5-1,CASGTGAYGYTF
TRBV18,CASSPQQETQYF
TRBV2,CASSEGKEIHGYTF
TRBV18,CASSDRDTISPLHF
TRBV7-2,CASSLAPREGGALF
TRBV28,CASSRTDWEQYF
TRBV24-1,CATSNSGEGDSKLFF
TRBV7-9,CASSRIQGSYGYTF
TRBV10-1,CASSGPGQQGDEQFF
TRBV27,CASSRTSGQETQYF
TRBV18,CASSPDLGDYQETQYF
TRBV11-2,CASSNLGSFYGYTF
TRBV5-6,CASSSWGLASPLHF
TRBV3-1/TRBV3-2,CASSVGLLFEQYF
TRBV30,CAWRKQGRQNTEAFF
TRBV3-1/TRBV3-2,CASSQGGWGTEAFF
TRBV12-3/TRBV12-4,CASSSGGNIQYF
TRBV6-5,CASSQQGLYGYTF
TRBV5-1,CASSFMGQGTTEAFF
TRBV2,CASSPTAFGYGYTF
TRBV11-3,CASSLDRKETQYF
TRBV7-2,CASTAEREWWDTQYF
TRBV9,CASSVGVGVQETQYF
TRBV7-8,CASSSGVLADNEQFF
TRBV14,CASSQSVRSADTQYF
TRBV2,CASLRFSVREGSDTQYF
TRBV6-6,CASSSRGRGNYGYTF
TRBV24-1,CATSDPGGSETQYF
TRBV29-1,CSARSGPTPYEQYF
TRBV6-5,CASSSQGAETQYF
TRBV4-1,CASSPEEGANYGYTF
TRBV15,CATSRGRDNQPQHF
TRBV5-1,CASSSFLSEETQYF
TRBV5-3,CARSETEKSNQPQHF
TRBV6-5,CASSKTGAHLSPLHF
TRBV5-4,CASSFQDLGGKLFF
TRBV9,CASSVDQGNYGYTF